The 14 T cell receptor beta chains below were found in one sample sequenced in a study of early T cells in non-severe SARS-CoV-2 infection. MiXCR, run by TCRdb on the 5' RACE reads, gives a single entry per CDR3 protein. The table shows about 48,000 distinct CDR3 sequences, with 5.4% occurring only once. This specimen was whole blood, taken at baseline. Receptors originate from an adult who was a healthcare worker with PCR-confirmed SARS-CoV-2 infection or an uninfected control (not recorded which).

The chain recombines TRBV28 with TRBJ2-1; the match to TRBD2 covers 14 bases. Trimming removed 3 bases from V and 0 bases from J; junction bases left unmatched: 13. The V gene's germline CDR1 is MDHEN and CDR2 SYDVKM. The CDR3 runs to 21 residues. Written as DNA, the CDR3 is TGTGCCAGCAGTTTCCCCCCGGGACTAGCGGGAGCGGGGAGCTCCTACAATGAGCAGTTCTTC. As protein: CASSFPPGLAGAGSSYNEQFF.

Many counts were recorded for this clonotype. This rearrangement joins TRBV27 to TRBJ2-1; the match to TRBD2 covers 13 bases. V was pared by 5 bases and J by 9 bases, with 7 bases of the junction left unmatched. Germline loops: CDR1 MNHEY, CDR2 SMNVEV (reference sequence). This CDR3 has 15 residues. This chain's CDR3 is CASSPQLAGGVEQFF. CDR3 in DNA: TGTGCCAGCAGTCCTCAACTAGCGGGAGGGGTTGAGCAGTTCTTC.

This clonotype was detected many times. This chain joins TRBV15 and TRBJ1-4; D is unresolved. The CDR3 extends over 16 amino acids. Germline assignment: CDR1 LNHNV and CDR2 YYDKDF (reference sequence). V lost 3 bases and J lost 1, with 12 bases in between. As DNA, the CDR3 is TGTGCCACCAGCAGTAACTCCTCGGGAACTAATGAAAAACTGTTTTTT. It encodes CATSSNSSGTNEKLFF. Drawing the rest from reference TRBV15 and TRBJ1-4, the complete variable domain is DAMVIQNPRYQVTQFGKPVTLSCSQTLNHNVMYWYQQKSSQAPKLLFHYYDKDFNNEADTPDNFQSRRPNTSFCFLDIRSPGLGDTAMYLCATSSNSSGTNEKLFFGSGTQLSVL.

The CDR3 protein is CASSYTSGQGRKTQYF. The CDR3 DNA follows: TGTGCCAGCAGTTACACGTCGGGACAGGGGAGAAAGACCCAGTACTTC. This rearrangement joins TRBV6-5 to TRBJ2-5; 10 nucleotides align to TRBD1. The length of the CDR3 is 16 residues. Germline-derived CDR1 and CDR2 are MNHEY and SVGAGI. V shed 2 bases, J shed 6 bases, and the junction held 9 bases outside the gene matches.

This rearrangement joins TRBV7-3 to TRBJ2-1; no definite D call. CDR1 SGHTA and CDR2 FQGTGA come from the germline V gene. V was shortened by 5 bases and J by 7 bases, with 9 bases between the two germline ends. There are 12 residues in the CDR3. The CDR3 reads CASSPLGNEQFF. CDR3 DNA sequence: TGTGCCAGCAGCCCCCTGGGGAATGAGCAGTTCTTC. Combining the CDR3 with reference TRBV7-3 and TRBJ2-1 gives the whole variable domain GAGVSQTPSNKVTEKGKYVELRCDPISGHTALYWYRQSLGQGPEFLIYFQGTGAADDSGLPNDRFFAVRPEGSVSTLKIQRTERGDSAVYLCASSPLGNEQFFGPGTRLTVL.

The chain employs TRBV6-6 and TRBJ2-2; D gene unclear. Trimming removed 8 bases from V and 5 bases from J, with 12 bases in between. CDR3 size: 13 residues. CDR1 MNHNY and CDR2 SVGAGI come from the germline V gene (reference sequence). Here the CDR3 DNA reads TGTGCCAGCTTCGCCCGAGAAACCGGGGAGCTGTTTTTT. Translated, it gives CASFARETGELFF.

This clonotype was counted ten times or more. V and J are TRBV7-2 and TRBJ2-1, with D possibly TRBD2 on 6 matching bases. From germline, CDR1 is SGHTA and CDR2 FQGNSA. The CDR3 consists of 11 residues. The V end was cut by 6 bases, the J end by 14 bases, with 14 bases between. CDR3 nucleotide sequence: TGTGCCAGCAGTTTCGGGAGTCATGAGTTCTTC. This translates into CASSFGSHEFF.

This clonotype has a handful of counts. The rearrangement joins TRBV27 to TRBJ2-7; 10 nucleotides line up with TRBD1. V gave up 10 bases and J gave up 5 bases; unmatched junction bases: 8. This CDR3 has 13 amino acids. CDR1 MNHEY and CDR2 SMNVEV come from the germline V gene (reference sequence). CDR3 bases: TGTGCCACCCGACAGGGGGCTATCAACGAGCAGTACTTC. Protein product: CATRQGAINEQYF.

In this sample, this clonotype turned up a few times. The chain combines TRBV10-3 with TRBJ2-3; TRBD2 aligns across 10 bases. The V segment lost 4 bases and the J segment 6 bases; nucleotides outside the gene matches: 7. Germline CDR1 and CDR2: ENHRY and SYGVKD. The CDR3 length is 15 residues. The CDR3 region has the DNA TGTGCCATCAGTGGGCTAGCGGGAGCAGGGGATACGCAGTATTTT. It yields the protein CAISGLAGAGDTQYF.

V gene TRBV25-1 combines with J gene TRBJ2-7; D perhaps matches TRBD2 (5 bases). V was shortened by 0 bases and J by 5 bases, with 5 bases between the two germline ends. The CDR3 is 12 residues long. Germline V gene data show CDR1 as MGHDK and CDR2 as SYGVNS. The CDR3 sequence: CASSEYGNEQYF. The CDR3 nucleotides read TGTGCCAGCAGTGAATACGGGAACGAGCAGTACTTC.

This clonotype was counted at least ten times. V and J are TRBV20-1 and TRBJ2-1, with 11 bases lining up with TRBD2. The CDR3 length is 16 residues. Unmatched junction bases numbered 16, after V lost 6 bases and J lost 9 bases. Germline CDR1 and CDR2: DFQATT and SNEGSKA (reference sequence). The CDR3 loop is CSAEESLAGGPFEQFF. The CDR3 bases are TGCAGTGCCGAGGAGAGCTTAGCGGGAGGGCCCTTTGAGCAGTTCTTC.

This clonotype showed up many times. The chain recombines TRBV3-1 with TRBJ2-1, with D uncertain. This CDR3 has 14 residues. V dropped 0 bases and J dropped 5 bases, with 8 bases sitting between them. Germline V gives CDR1 LGHDT, CDR2 YNNKEL (reference sequence). The CDR3 loop is CASSQDNKNNEQFF. In nucleotides, the CDR3 is TGTGCCAGCAGCCAAGATAACAAGAACAATGAGCAGTTCTTC.

This clonotype showed up just a few times. The chain has TRBV5-4 and TRBJ2-7; D is possibly TRBD1 (5 bases). The CDR3 has 13 amino acids. The V gene's germline CDR1 is SGHNT and CDR2 YYREEE (reference sequence). The V gene lost 2 bases and the J gene lost 3 bases, with 9 bases spanning the gap. CDR3 sequence (DNA): TGTGCCAGCAGCTTAGGGGCCAACTACGAGCAGTACTTC. This codes for CASSLGANYEQYF. The whole variable domain, remainder taken from reference TRBV5-4 and TRBJ2-7, is ETGVTQSPTHLIKTRGQQVTLRCSSQSGHNTVSWYQQALGQGPQFIFQYYREEENGRGNFPPRFSGLQFPNYSSELNVNALELDDSALYLCASSLGANYEQYFGPGTRLTVT.

This clonotype was recorded at least ten times. V and J are TRBV10-3 and TRBJ1-1; perhaps TRBD1 as D (5 bases). Trimming cost V 10 bases and J 1 base, with 13 bases left between them. Germline-derived CDR1 and CDR2 are ENHRY and SYGVKD. The CDR3 sequence is 13 residues long. The CDR3 coding sequence is TGTGCCACCGAAACGACAGCGAACACTGAAGCTTTCTTT. Translating gives CATETTANTEAFF.